These 11 T cell receptor beta chains were sequenced from one sample in a study of shared clonotypes between healthy human individuals. Profiled with immunoSEQ multiplex PCR; TCRdb holds only in-frame clones, not every one. Here the sample spans about 730,000 clones, around 70% being singletons. The specimen was memory CD4+ T cells sorted from blood. The subset was: CD45RA-negative fraction. The receptors were gathered from a woman aged 30 to 39 in good health.

This clone was observed a few times. The rearrangement uses TRBV2 and TRBJ1-5; 7 bases are shared with TRBD1. Per germline, CDR1 SNHLY and CDR2 FYNNEI. J lost 2 bases, V lost 6 bases, and 7 bases had no gene match. The CDR3 consists of 15 residues. The DNA of the CDR3 is TGTGCCAGCAGACTACTTGACAGGGGCAATCAGCCCCAGCATTTT. The encoded protein is CASRLLDRGNQPQHF.

There are many counts of this clone. Other nucleotide sequences in the sample specify the same CDR3. The rearrangement uses TRBV5-1 and TRBJ2-7; D gene unclear. Trimming removed 0 bases from V and 4 bases from J, with 11 bases in between. CDR1 and CDR2 from the germline V gene are SGHRS and YFSETQ. The CDR3 covers 14 residues. As DNA, the CDR3 is TGCGCCAGCAGCTTGGGGGCCGGACCGTACGAGCAGTACTTC. It is translated as CASSLGAGPYEQYF.

The J gene is TRBJ2-1, the V gene TRBV5-3, with 9 bases lining up with TRBD2. Being an ORF, TRBV5-3 has a function that is uncertain. The CDR3 covers 18 residues. V lost 0 bases and J lost 1; bases outside the gene matches: 8. The CDR3 sequence is CARSLEGIAGASYNEQFF. CDR3 bases: TGTGCCAGAAGCTTGGAGGGGATAGCGGGAGCTTCCTACAATGAGCAGTTCTTC.

A few counts support this clone. V is TRBV30 and J is TRBJ1-1, with D uncertain. The V gene's germline CDR1 is GTSNPN and CDR2 SVGIG (reference sequence). Trimming removed 0 bases at V and 1 base at J, with 15 bases between. This CDR3 region has 16 residues. CDR3 sequence reads: CAWSVLRVTQNTEAFF. Written as DNA, the CDR3 is TGTGCCTGGAGTGTACTCCGAGTCACACAGAACACTGAAGCTTTCTTT.

This clone appeared a few times. A much larger clone differs by one base, so this may be a read error. The chain recombines TRBV27 with TRBJ2-6, with no clear D. The V gene's germline CDR1 is MNHEY and CDR2 SMNVEV (reference sequence). The CDR3 totals 14 residues. V dropped 5 bases and J dropped 0 bases, with 5 bases sitting between them. The chain's CDR3 is CASSDTSGANVLTF. The CDR3 DNA reads as TGTGCCAGCAGTGACACCTCTGGGGCCAACGTCCTGACTTTC. Supplemented by reference TRBV27 and TRBJ2-6, the full variable domain reads EAQVTQNPRYLITVTGKKLTVTCSQNMNHEYMSWYRQDPGLGLRQIYYSMNVEVTDKGDVPEGYKVSRKEKRNFPLILESPSPNQTSLYFCASSDTSGANVLTFGAGSRLTVL.

This clone was seen at least ten times. The V call is TRBV6-6, the J call TRBJ2-7, with a possible D match to TRBD2 (6 bases). From germline, CDR1 is MNHNY and CDR2 SVGAGI (reference sequence). Deletions cut 0 bases from V and 4 bases from J, with 13 bases between. This CDR3 has 15 amino acids. The CDR3 nucleotides are TGTGCCAGCAGTTACTCGGGGGGTCTGGGTTACGAGCAGTACTTC. Translation gives CASSYSGGLGYEQYF.

The chain is built from TRBV28 and TRBJ2-2, with D unclear. The CDR3 extends over 12 amino acids. Germline CDR1 MDHEN, CDR2 SYDVKM. The V and J ends lost 6 bases and 7 bases respectively, with 9 bases between them. For the CDR3, the DNA is TGTGCCAGCAGGCCTTGGATCGGGGAGCTGTTTTTT. This gives the protein CASRPWIGELFF.

This clone was observed once. Additional DNA sequences in this sample encode the identical CDR3. The rearrangement links TRBV18 to TRBJ2-7; no reliable D call. The V end was cut by 3 bases, the J end by 2 bases, with 8 bases between. The length of the CDR3 is 13 residues. The germline V gene has CDR1 KGHSH and CDR2 LQKENI. CDR3 residues: CASSPGSTYEQYF. The CDR3 DNA reads TGTGCCAGCTCACCTGGCAGTACCTACGAGCAGTACTTC.

The rearrangement links TRBV5-1 to TRBJ2-1, with D uncertain. The CDR3 covers 14 residues. The ends were cut back, 3 bases at V and 4 bases at J, with 11 bases in the middle. Germline V gene lookup returns CDR1 SGHRS and CDR2 YFSETQ. The CDR3 loop is CASSWPEQYNEQFF. Written as DNA, the CDR3 is TGCGCCAGCAGCTGGCCGGAGCAGTACAATGAGCAGTTCTTC.

This chain connects TRBV5-1 to TRBJ1-4; unclear D gene. This CDR3 region has 13 residues. Deletions cut 0 bases from V and 2 bases from J, with 2 bases between. Per germline, CDR1 SGHRS and CDR2 YFSETQ. The CDR3: CASSLDTNEKLFF. CDR3 bases: TGCGCCAGCAGCTTGGATACTAATGAAAAACTGTTTTTT.

With regard to this clone: This likely came from a read error, as a far larger clone is one base away. Other DNA sequences in this specimen translate into the identical CDR3. The gene calls are TRBV6-6 and TRBJ1-2; 9 bases are shared with TRBD1. The CDR3 consists of 14 residues. CDR1 and CDR2 (germline): MNHNY, SVGAGI (reference sequence). V was pared by 9 bases and J by 7 bases, with 12 bases of the junction left unmatched. The CDR3 DNA reads as TGTGCCAGTAGCAGGGACAGGGAATTTGGTGGCTACACCTTC. It yields the protein CASSRDREFGGYTF.